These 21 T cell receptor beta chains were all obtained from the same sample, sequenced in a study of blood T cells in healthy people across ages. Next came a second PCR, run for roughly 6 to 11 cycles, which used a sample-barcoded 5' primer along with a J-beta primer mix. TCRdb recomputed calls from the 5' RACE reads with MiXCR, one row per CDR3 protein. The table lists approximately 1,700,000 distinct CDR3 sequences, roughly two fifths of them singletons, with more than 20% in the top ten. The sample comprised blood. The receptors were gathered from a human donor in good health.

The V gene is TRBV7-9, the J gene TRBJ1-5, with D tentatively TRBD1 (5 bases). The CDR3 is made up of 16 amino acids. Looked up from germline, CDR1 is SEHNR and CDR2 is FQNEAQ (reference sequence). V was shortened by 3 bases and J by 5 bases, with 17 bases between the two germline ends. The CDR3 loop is CASSFCLGTGDQPQHF. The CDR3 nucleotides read TGTGCCAGCAGCTTCTGTCTAGGGACGGGGGATCAGCCCCAGCATTTT.

DNA of the CDR3: TGTGCCACCAGCAGGCGGGACCCCCGCACAGATACGCAGTATTTT. This gives the protein CATSRRDPRTDTQYF. This chain joins TRBV15 and TRBJ2-3; D possibly corresponds to TRBD2 (6 bases). The V gene lost 3 bases and the J gene lost 1 base, with 11 bases spanning the gap. The CDR3 covers 15 residues. In germline, CDR1 is LNHNV, CDR2 YYDKDF (reference sequence).

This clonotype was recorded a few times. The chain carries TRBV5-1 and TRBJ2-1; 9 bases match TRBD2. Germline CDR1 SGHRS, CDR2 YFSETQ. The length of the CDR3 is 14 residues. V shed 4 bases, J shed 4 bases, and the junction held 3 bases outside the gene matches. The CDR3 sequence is CASSNSGGYNEQFF. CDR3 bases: TGCGCCAGCAGCAATAGCGGGGGTTACAATGAGCAGTTCTTC.

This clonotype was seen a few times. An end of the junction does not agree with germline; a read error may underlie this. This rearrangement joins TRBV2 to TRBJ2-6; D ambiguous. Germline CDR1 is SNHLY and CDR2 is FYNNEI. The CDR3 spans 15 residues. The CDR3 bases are TGTGCCAGCAGGGAAGAGAAAGTAGGGGCCAACGTCCTGACTTTC. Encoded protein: CASREEKVGANVLTF.

The CDR3 reads CSVGAETQGYTF. CDR3 bases: TGCAGCGTTGGTGCCGAGACCCAAGGCTACACCTTC. J is TRBJ1-2 and V is TRBV29-1; no definite D call. Per germline, CDR1 SQVTM and CDR2 ANQGSEA. Between the trimmed V and J ends, which lost 4 bases and 8 bases, there was a span of 14 bases. CDR3 length: 12 amino acids. The full variable domain, completed using reference TRBV29-1 and TRBJ1-2, is SAVISQKPSRDICQRGTSLTIQCQVDSQVTMMFWYRQQPGQSLTLIATANQGSEATYESGFVIDKFPISRPNLTFSTLTVSNMSPEDSSIYLCSVGAETQGYTFGSGTRLTVV.

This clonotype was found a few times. CDR3 sequence reads: CASSVGGTLPDEQYF. DNA for the CDR3: TGTGCCAGCAGCGTAGGTGGGACACTTCCTGACGAGCAGTACTTC. The chain uses TRBV9 and TRBJ2-7, with a possible D match to TRBD1 (6 bases). Between the trimmed V and J ends, which lost 0 bases and 5 bases, there was a span of 15 bases. Per the germline V gene, CDR1 is SGDLS and CDR2 is YYNGEE. CDR3 length: 15 amino acids.

The CDR3 loop reads CASSYGSRVYNEQYF. In nucleotides, the CDR3 is TGTGCCAGCAGTTACGGGAGCAGGGTTTACAATGAGCAGTACTTC. The chain carries TRBV6-5 and TRBJ2-4, with D perhaps assigned TRBD1 or TRBD2 (5 bases each). The ends were cut back, 2 bases at V and 13 bases at J, with 21 bases in the middle. This CDR3 has 15 residues. Germline V CDR1 and CDR2: MNHEY, SVGAGI.

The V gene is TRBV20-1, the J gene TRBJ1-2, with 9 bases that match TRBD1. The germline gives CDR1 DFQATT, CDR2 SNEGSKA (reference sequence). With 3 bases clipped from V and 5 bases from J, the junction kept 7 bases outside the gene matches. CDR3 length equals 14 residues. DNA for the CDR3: TGCAGTGCTAGTTACCTGGACAGGGGATATGGCTACACCTTC. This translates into CSASYLDRGYGYTF.

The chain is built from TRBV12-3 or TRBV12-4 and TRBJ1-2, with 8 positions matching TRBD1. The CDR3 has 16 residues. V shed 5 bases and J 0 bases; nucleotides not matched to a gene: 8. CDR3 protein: CASSPRQGSTNYGYTF. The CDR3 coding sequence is TGTGCCAGCAGTCCCAGACAGGGGTCGACTAACTATGGCTACACCTTC.

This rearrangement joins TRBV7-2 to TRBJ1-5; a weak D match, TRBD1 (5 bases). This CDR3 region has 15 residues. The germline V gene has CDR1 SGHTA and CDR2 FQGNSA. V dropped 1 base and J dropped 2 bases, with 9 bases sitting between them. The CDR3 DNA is TGTGCCAGCAGCTTAGAAGGGGATGGCAATCAGCCCCAGCATTTT. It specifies CASSLEGDGNQPQHF. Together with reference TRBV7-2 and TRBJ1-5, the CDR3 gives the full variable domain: GAGVSQSPSNKVTEKGKDVELRCDPISGHTALYWYRQSLGQGLEFLIYFQGNSAPDKSGLPSDRFSAERTGGSVSTLTIQRTQQEDSAVYLCASSLEGDGNQPQHFGDGTRLSIL.

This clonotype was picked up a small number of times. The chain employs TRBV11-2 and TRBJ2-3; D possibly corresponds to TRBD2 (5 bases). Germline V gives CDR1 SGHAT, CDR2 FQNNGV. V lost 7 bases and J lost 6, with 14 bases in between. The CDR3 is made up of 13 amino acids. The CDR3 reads CASNPSPGDTQYF. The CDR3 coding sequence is TGTGCCAGCAACCCCTCCCCGGGGGATACGCAGTATTTT.

The CDR3 DNA reads as TGCGCCAGCAGCTTTAGGGAGCGGGCGGCGGGAGATGAGCAGTTCTTC. Encoded protein: CASSFRERAAGDEQFF. The V gene is TRBV5-1, the J gene TRBJ2-1; 7 nucleotides align to TRBD2. Trimming removed 2 bases from V and 8 bases from J; junction bases left unmatched: 13. This CDR3 has 16 amino acids. The germline gives CDR1 SGHRS, CDR2 YFSETQ.

The CDR3: CASSFSRGVQEQYF. The CDR3, as DNA: TGTGCCAGCAGTTTTTCCCGGGGCGTTCAAGAGCAGTACTTC. The V call is TRBV12-3 or TRBV12-4, the J call TRBJ2-1, with D perhaps being TRBD1 or TRBD2 (5 bases each). The DNA matches TRBJ2-7 better at its end, which makes the J call doubtful. This CDR3 is built from 14 residues.

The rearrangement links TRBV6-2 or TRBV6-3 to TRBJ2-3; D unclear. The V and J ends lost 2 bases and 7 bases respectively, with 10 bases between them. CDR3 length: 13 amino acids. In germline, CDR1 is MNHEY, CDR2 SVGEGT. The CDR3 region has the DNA TGTGCCAGCAGTTACCTATTAGGGAATACGCAGTATTTT. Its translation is CASSYLLGNTQYF.

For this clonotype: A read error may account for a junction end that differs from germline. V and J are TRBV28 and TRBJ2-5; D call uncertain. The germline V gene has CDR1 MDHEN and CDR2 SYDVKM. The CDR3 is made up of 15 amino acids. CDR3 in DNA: TGTGCCTGCAGTTGGACCGATCTGTACCAAGAGACCCAGTACTTC. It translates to CACSWTDLYQETQYF. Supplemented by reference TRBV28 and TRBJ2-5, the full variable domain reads DVKVTQSSRYLVKRTGEKVFLECVQDMDHENMFWYRQDPGLGLRLIYFSYDVKMKEKGDIPEGYSVSREKKERFSLILESASTNQTSMYLCACSWTDLYQETQYFGPGTRLLVL.

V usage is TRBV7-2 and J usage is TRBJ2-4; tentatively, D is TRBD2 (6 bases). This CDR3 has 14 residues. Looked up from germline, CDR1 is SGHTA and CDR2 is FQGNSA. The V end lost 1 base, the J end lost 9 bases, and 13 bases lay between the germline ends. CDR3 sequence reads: CASSLERALGIQYF. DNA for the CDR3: TGTGCCAGCAGCTTAGAGCGGGCCCTAGGCATTCAGTACTTC.

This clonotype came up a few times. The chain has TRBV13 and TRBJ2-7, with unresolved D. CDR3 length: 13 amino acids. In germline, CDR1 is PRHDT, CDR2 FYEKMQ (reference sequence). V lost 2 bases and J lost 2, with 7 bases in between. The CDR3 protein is CASSLWPPYEQYF. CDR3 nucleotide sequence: TGTGCCAGCAGCTTATGGCCACCCTACGAGCAGTACTTC.

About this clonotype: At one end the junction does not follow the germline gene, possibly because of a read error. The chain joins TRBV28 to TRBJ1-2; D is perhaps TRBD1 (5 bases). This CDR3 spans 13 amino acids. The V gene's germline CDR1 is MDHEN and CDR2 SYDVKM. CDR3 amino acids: CASIGGGSYGHTF. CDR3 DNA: TGTGCCAGCATCGGCGGGGGGAGCTATGGCCACACCTTC.

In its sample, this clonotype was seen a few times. The CDR3 coding sequence is TGTGCCAGCAGTCCTGTCCCGGGACAGGGGCTAGGATCCTACAATGAGCAGTTCTTC. As protein: CASSPVPGQGLGSYNEQFF. The V gene is TRBV28, the J gene TRBJ2-1, with 10 positions matching TRBD1. The V gene end was trimmed by 5 bases and the J gene end by 1 base; junction bases not matched to a gene: 14. Germline V gene lookup returns CDR1 MDHEN and CDR2 SYDVKM. The length of the CDR3 is 19 residues.

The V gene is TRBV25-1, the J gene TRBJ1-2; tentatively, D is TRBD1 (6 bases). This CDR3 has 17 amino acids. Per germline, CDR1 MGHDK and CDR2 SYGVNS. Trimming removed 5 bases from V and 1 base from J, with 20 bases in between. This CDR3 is CASSSPGAAGINYGYTF. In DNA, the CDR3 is TGTGCCAGCAGTTCCCCAGGGGCGGCAGGAATTAACTATGGCTACACCTTC.

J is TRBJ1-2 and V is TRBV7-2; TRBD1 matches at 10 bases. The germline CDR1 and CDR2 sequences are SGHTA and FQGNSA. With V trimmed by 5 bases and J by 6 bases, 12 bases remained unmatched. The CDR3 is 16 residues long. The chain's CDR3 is CASSQGGTGAGHGYTF. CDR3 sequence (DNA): TGTGCCAGCAGCCAGGGGGGGACAGGGGCGGGTCATGGCTACACCTTC.